What follows are 8 T cell receptor beta chains derived from one specimen sequenced in a study of identical twins. MiXCR, run by TCRdb on the 5' RACE reads, gives a single entry per CDR3 protein. Of 350,000 to 450,000 distinct CDR3 sequences in the sample, roughly 20% were seen once. Sequences were obtained from naive T cells sorted from blood. Receptors were obtained from a man in his fifties in good health.

This clonotype occurred a few times. The rearrangement links TRBV7-2 to TRBJ2-1; TRBD1 agrees at 8 bases. This CDR3 has 16 amino acids. The V gene end was trimmed by 8 bases and the J gene end by 0 bases; junction bases not matched to a gene: 9. Germline CDR1 and CDR2: SGHTA and FQGNSA. CDR3 residues: CASQPRQGSSYNEQFF. The CDR3 DNA follows: TGTGCCAGCCAACCAAGACAGGGGAGCTCCTACAATGAGCAGTTCTTC.

The chain employs TRBV14 and TRBJ2-7; D possibly corresponds to TRBD2 (5 bases). Trimming pared 1 base from V and 4 bases from J, leaving 11 bases between. Germline CDR1 reads SGHDN; CDR2 reads FVKESK. CDR3 length: 14 residues. CDR3 protein: CASSQGTGEYEQYF. CDR3 coding DNA: TGTGCCAGCAGCCAAGGCACCGGGGAATACGAGCAGTACTTC.

The chain recombines TRBV24-1 with TRBJ2-1; 10 bases are a match to TRBD1. The ends lost 3 bases at V and 8 bases at J; junction bases unmatched: 6. Per germline, CDR1 KGHDR and CDR2 SFDVKD. The CDR3 runs to 15 residues. CDR3: CATSDKRQGADEQFF. The CDR3 nucleotides are TGTGCCACCAGTGATAAAAGACAGGGGGCAGATGAGCAGTTCTTC.

This clonotype was counted a single time. The CDR3 here is CASRRTSGGSTDTQYF. The CDR3 bases are TGTGCCAGCAGAAGGACTAGCGGGGGGTCCACAGATACGCAGTATTTT. The gene calls are TRBV6-1 and TRBJ2-3, with TRBD2 identical over 14 bases. V dropped 6 bases and J dropped 2; count of bases not matched to a gene: 4. Germline CDR1 MNHNS, CDR2 SASEGT. The CDR3 runs 16 residues.

The chain joins TRBV15 to TRBJ2-1, with 8 bases matching TRBD2. CDR1 is LNHNV, CDR2 YYDKDF, per germline (reference sequence). V was clipped by 6 bases and J by 5 bases; unmatched bases: 12. CDR3 length: 16 residues. CDR3 nucleotide sequence: TGTGCCACCAGACCCAGCGGGGGCGGCAGTAACAATGAGCAGTTCTTC. It encodes CATRPSGGGSNNEQFF.

This chain joins TRBV4-3 and TRBJ1-4; no firm D call. The CDR3 is made up of 15 amino acids. The V gene lost 1 base and the J gene lost 0 bases, with 6 bases spanning the gap. Germline assignment: CDR1 LGHNA and CDR2 YSLEER. The CDR3 nucleotides are TGCGCCAGCAGCCAAGGGGTAGCAACTAATGAAAAACTGTTTTTT. Its protein is CASSQGVATNEKLFF.

The CDR3 DNA follows: TGTGCCAGCAGACCGAGTGGGACGAACACCGGGGAGCTGTTTTTT. It encodes CASRPSGTNTGELFF. The chain uses TRBV14 and TRBJ2-2; D not resolved. Trimming removed 6 bases at V and 0 bases at J, with 11 bases between. The CDR3 totals 15 residues. Germline-derived CDR1 and CDR2 are SGHDN and FVKESK. The full variable domain, rest sourced from reference TRBV14 and TRBJ2-2, is EAGVTQFPSHSVIEKGQTVTLRCDPISGHDNLYWYRRVMGKEIKFLLHFVKESKQDESGMPNNRFLAERTGGTYSTLKVQPAELEDSGVYFCASRPSGTNTGELFFGEGSRLTVL.

In DNA, the CDR3 is TGTGCCAGCAGTTGGAGAGGGAGCTCCTACGAGCAGTACTTC. Amino acid sequence: CASSWRGSSYEQYF. V gene TRBV6-5 combines with J gene TRBJ2-7, with TRBD2 as a possible D gene (5 bases). Germline loops: CDR1 MNHEY, CDR2 SVGAGI. Trimming took off 4 bases at V and 0 bases at J, with 10 bases between the two ends. The CDR3 loop spans 14 amino acids.